The clone carrying this T cell receptor beta chain has just one count. The antigen remains unidentified. TCRdb used MiXCR to reprocess the reads, holding one entry per CDR3 protein. The table has roughly 630,000 distinct CDR3 sequences, 20% to 30% seen once; the top ten hold 7.5% to 9%. The data are from a study of T cell repertoires in cytomegalovirus infection. Looking at the study overall: Public TCR beta signature analysis indicated the presence of both CMV infection and matching HLA type. The study's findings and limits: Summed public TCR beta family frequency identified CMV carriers bearing the relevant HLA. HLA-C-restricted CMV-specific TCR beta clonotypes were dominant in the ex vivo response.

Trimming left V 2 bases short and J 7 bases short, with 18 bases between. The CDR3 has 16 amino acids. Germline CDR1 and CDR2: LNHDA and SQIVND (reference sequence). The V call is TRBV19, the J call TRBJ2-1, with D perhaps being TRBD1 or TRBD2 (5 bases each). Source material: CD8+ T cells from PBMCs. The TCR originated in a human donor in good health (CMV status not recorded). Some clones in this sample may be carry-over from other donors' samples. The CDR3 DNA is TGTGCCAGTAGTATACCGGGTAGCGAGGGGCCGAATGAGCAGTTCTTC. Its protein is CASSIPGSEGPNEQFF.